These 14 T cell receptor beta chains originate from one sample sequenced in a study of T cell clonality in common variable immunodeficiency (dated by TCRdb to about 2015). The library was prepared using the immunoSEQ multiplex PCR assay. Held by TCRdb, this immuneACCESS table contains in-frame sequences only and omits some clones. Under half of the omission traces to an unresolved V gene where checked; the cause of the rest is unknown. Across this sample, 55,000 or so clones were tabulated and none appeared just once. The top ten clones comprise about 5.5% of the sample. The specimen was peripheral blood mononuclear cells. The receptors originated from a person aged 18 to 70 in good health.

In this sample, this clone turned up many times. The sequence runs out 3 residues before the end of the CDR3; the remainder is reconstructed from the germline J gene. This rearrangement joins TRBV2 to TRBJ1-6; D is perhaps TRBD1 (5 bases). CDR1 and CDR2 from the germline V gene are SNHLY and FYNNEI. The CDR3 is made up of 14 amino acids. The germline V and J ends were trimmed by 8 bases and 7 bases, with 15 bases remaining between them. The covered CDR3 bases are TGTGCCAGCGGGTCCAGGGTAGGAAATTCACCC. This encodes CASGSRVGNSP. The entire CDR3 protein is CASGSRVGNSPLHF.

This clone was counted many times. The read terminates 3 residues ahead of where the CDR3 ends, so the germline J gene completes it. V gene TRBV7-9 combines with J gene TRBJ2-2; TRBD1 matches 9 bases. The CDR3 has 14 amino acids. In germline, CDR1 is SEHNR, CDR2 FQNEAQ (reference sequence). J was trimmed by 10 bases and V by 1 base; bases with no gene match: 4. CDR3 bases read: TGTGCCAGCAGCTTAGGACAGGGGGAGGAGGAG. This gives the protein CASSLGQGEEE. The whole CDR3 reads CASSLGQGEEELFF.

With respect to this clone: One end of the junction varies from germline; a read error may be responsible. The read stops 3 residues short of the end of the CDR3; the missing end is completed from the germline J gene. The chain is built from TRBV7-4 and TRBJ2-7; 10 bases agree with TRBD2. Looked up from germline, CDR1 is SGHVT and CDR2 is SQSDAQ. The CDR3 is 16 amino acids. The sequenced CDR3 bases are TGCACCAGCAGCTCTAGTCCTAGCGGGAGTTCCTACGAG. Its translation: CTSSSSPSGSSYE. From start to end, the CDR3 is CTSSSSPSGSSYEQYF.

This clone was seen many times. The read stops 3 residues short of the end of the CDR3; the missing end is completed from the germline J gene. The J gene is TRBJ2-2, the V gene TRBV7-7, with TRBD2 identical over 13 bases. This CDR3 contains 17 residues. CDR1 and CDR2 from the germline V gene are SSHAT and FNYEAQ (reference sequence). V lost 5 bases and J lost 0; bases outside the gene matches: 3. Partial CDR3 DNA: TGTGCCAGCAGCCCGGGACTAGCGGGAACGAACACCGGGGAG. Protein sequence: CASSPGLAGTNTGE. The whole CDR3 protein reads CASSPGLAGTNTGELFF.

This clone was counted ten times or more. Read coverage stops 3 residues before the CDR3 terminus; the germline J gene supplies the remainder. The chain joins TRBV30 to TRBJ2-1; 12 nucleotides agree with TRBD2. This CDR3 is 13 amino acids long. Germline CDR1 is GTSNPN and CDR2 is SVGIG (reference sequence). The junction had 1 base not matched to a gene; V was cut back by 3 bases and J by 7 bases. The CDR3 DNA, read in part, is TGTGCCTGGAGCGGACTAGCGGGAAATGAG. It translates to CAWSGLAGNE. The whole CDR3 reads CAWSGLAGNEQFF.

This clone was counted many times. An end of the junction does not agree with germline; a read error may underlie this. The CDR3 sequence: CSAGDRQGRETQYF. The CDR3 bases that were read are TGCAGTGCTGGAGATAGACAGGGGCGGGAGACC. V is TRBV20-1 and J is TRBJ2-5; 8 nucleotides agree with TRBD1. The CDR3 end lies 3 residues beyond the end of the read and is filled in from the germline J gene. The germline gives CDR1 DFQATT, CDR2 SNEGSKA (reference sequence). CDR3 size: 14 residues.

A remark on this clone: The read ends 3 residues early relative to the CDR3; the germline J gene fills the gap. This chain connects TRBV11-2 to TRBJ2-7, with D unresolved. CDR3 size: 15 residues. Germline V gene sequence: CDR1 SGHAT, CDR2 FQNNGV. With 0 bases removed from V and 2 bases from J, the gap between germline ends came to 11 bases. CDR3 loop: CASSLEWLSTYEQYF. The sequenced part of the CDR3 DNA is TGTGCCAGCAGCTTAGAGTGGCTCAGTACCTACGAG.

In this sample, this clone turned up many times. The CDR3 is cut off 3 residues early in the read; its end comes from the germline J gene. The V call is TRBV20-1, the J call TRBJ2-7, with 9 bases identical to TRBD1. V gave up 6 bases and J gave up 2 bases; unmatched junction bases: 11. Germline V gives CDR1 DFQATT, CDR2 SNEGSKA (reference sequence). This CDR3 has 15 amino acids. CDR3 region: CSADRDRVFAYEQYF. The sequenced part of the CDR3 DNA is TGCAGTGCGGACCGGGACAGGGTATTCGCCTACGAG.

This clone came up many times. The read gets to within 3 residues of the CDR3 end, and the germline J gene fills in the rest. The gene calls are TRBV9 and TRBJ1-3, with TRBD1 matching 11 bases. Germline loops: CDR1 SGDLS, CDR2 YYNGEE. This CDR3 has 16 amino acids. V lost 4 bases to trimming and J lost 2 bases; unmatched junction nucleotides: 5. The CDR3 DNA, read in part, is TGTGCCAGCAGCCTAGGGACAGGGGGAACTGGAAACACC. Protein sequence: CASSLGTGGTGNT. The whole CDR3 protein is CASSLGTGGTGNTIYF.

This clone was recorded many times. The read ends 3 residues early relative to the CDR3; the germline J gene fills the gap. The genes are TRBV10-1 and TRBJ1-1, with D uncertain. Looked up from germline, CDR1 is WNHNN and CDR2 is SYGVQD (reference sequence). The length of the CDR3 is 12 residues. Trimming removed 7 bases from V and 2 bases from J, with 8 bases in between. The CDR3: CASTDLNTEAFF. The DNA read from the CDR3 is TGCGCCAGCACAGACTTAAACACTGAA.

This clone was seen ten or more times. The read ends 3 residues before the CDR3 terminus; that terminus is restored from the germline J gene. V and J are TRBV2 and TRBJ2-6; 10 bases map to TRBD2. CDR1 is SNHLY, CDR2 FYNNEI, per germline. V lost 8 bases to trimming and J lost 0 bases; unmatched junction nucleotides: 7. This CDR3 has 17 residues. Partial CDR3 DNA: TGTGCCAGCGTTACTAGCGGGGCTAGCTCTGGGGCCAACGTC. Translating gives CASVTSGASSGANV. From start to end, the CDR3 is CASVTSGASSGANVLTF.

This clone was counted many times. The observed sequence ends 3 residues before the CDR3 terminus, with the missing tail filled in from the germline J gene. The chain joins TRBV5-1 to TRBJ1-2, with D unresolved. Trimming removed 1 base from V and 5 bases from J, with 18 bases in between. CDR1 and CDR2 (germline): SGHRS, YFSETQ. The CDR3 runs 16 residues. CDR3 DNA (partial): TGCGCCAGCAGCTTGACGGAACCGGCTTTAGGGTATGGC. Translating gives CASSLTEPALGYG. The full CDR3 protein is CASSLTEPALGYGYTF.

A word on this clone: The read ends 3 residues before the CDR3 terminus; that terminus is restored from the germline J gene. This chain uses TRBV11-2 with TRBJ1-2; D call uncertain. V shed 0 bases and J shed 7 bases, with 15 bases lying between them. The CDR3 covers 15 residues. Germline values: CDR1 SGHAT, CDR2 FQNNGV. The part of the CDR3 DNA that was read is TGTGCCAGCAGCTTAGAAGTACAGCACCTAGCTGGC. Protein: CASSLEVQHLAG. The full CDR3 protein reads CASSLEVQHLAGYTF.

Many counts were recorded for this clone. The read falls 3 residues short of the CDR3 end, and the missing part is taken from the germline J gene. The chain employs TRBV20-1 and TRBJ2-1; 15 bases agree with TRBD2. The ends lost 2 bases at V and 4 bases at J; junction bases unmatched: 9. This CDR3 is 18 amino acids long. The germline CDR1 and CDR2 sequences are DFQATT and SNEGSKA (reference sequence). Here the CDR3 reads CSARSGTSGRSSYNEQFF. The CDR3 bases that were read are TGCAGTGCTAGATCAGGGACTAGCGGGAGGTCCTCTTACAATGAG.